The clone carrying this TCR beta chain was recorded a few times. Its antigen is still unknown. MiXCR, run by TCRdb on the 5' RACE reads, gives a single entry per CDR3 protein. The data hold approximately 400,000 distinct CDR3 sequences, with 18% observed a single time. This record belongs to a study of T-cell memory formation after mild COVID-19. Regarding the study as a whole: Clones that got smaller from day 15 to 85 had even CD4/CD8, while clones growing later tipped toward CD4+. SARS-CoV-2 specificity of second-wave clones peaking day 37 was unconfirmed. Those CD4+ clones that contracted were mainly in CM and EM (CD8+ ones in EMRA). Cross-reactive memory apparently joined, as some responding clones appeared in pre-infection memory.

The origin of this receptor is a man aged 18 to 29 who had mild COVID-19 (a few samples of this study predate the infection). Cell type and time point are not known. Sample: PBMCs or a T cell subset sorted from them (not recorded which).

CDR3 residues: CASSAERGGQETQYF. In DNA form, the CDR3 reads TGTGCCAGCAGCGCGGAGCGAGGAGGCCAAGAGACCCAGTACTTC. The chain links TRBV27 to TRBJ2-5, with D perhaps TRBD2 (5 bases). Germline loops: CDR1 MNHEY, CDR2 SMNVEV (reference sequence). The CDR3 covers 15 residues. V was trimmed by 6 bases and J by 1 base, leaving 15 bases between them.